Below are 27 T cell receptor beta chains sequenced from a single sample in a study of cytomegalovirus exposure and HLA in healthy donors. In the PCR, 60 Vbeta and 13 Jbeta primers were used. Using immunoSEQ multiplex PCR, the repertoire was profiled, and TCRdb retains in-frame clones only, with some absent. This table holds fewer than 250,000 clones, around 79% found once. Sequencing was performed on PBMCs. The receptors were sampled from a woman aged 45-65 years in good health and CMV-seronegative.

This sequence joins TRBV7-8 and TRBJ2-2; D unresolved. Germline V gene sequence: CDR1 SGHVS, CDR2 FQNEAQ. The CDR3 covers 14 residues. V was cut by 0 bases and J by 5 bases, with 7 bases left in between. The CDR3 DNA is TGTGCCAGCAGCTTAGCCTTTGAGACCGGGGAGCTGTTTTTT. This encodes CASSLAFETGELFF.

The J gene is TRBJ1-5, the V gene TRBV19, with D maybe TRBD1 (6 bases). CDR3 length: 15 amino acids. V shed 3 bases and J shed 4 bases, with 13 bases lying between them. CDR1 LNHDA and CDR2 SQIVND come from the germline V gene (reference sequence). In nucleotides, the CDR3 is TGTGCCAGTAGTATCGTAGCAGGGGTTAATCAGCCCCAGCATTTT. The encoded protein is CASSIVAGVNQPQHF.

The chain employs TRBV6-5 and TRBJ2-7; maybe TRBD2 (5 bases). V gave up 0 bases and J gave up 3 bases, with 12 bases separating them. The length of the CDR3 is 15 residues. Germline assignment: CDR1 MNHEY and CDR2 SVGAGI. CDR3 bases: TGTGCCAGCAGTTACTCGCGGGCCGGGAACTACGAGCAGTACTTC. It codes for CASSYSRAGNYEQYF.

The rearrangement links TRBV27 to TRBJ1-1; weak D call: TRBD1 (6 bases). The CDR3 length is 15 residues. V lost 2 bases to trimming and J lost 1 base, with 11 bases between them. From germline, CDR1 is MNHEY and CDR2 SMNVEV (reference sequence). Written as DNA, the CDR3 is TGTGCCAGCAGTTTAGTGGGGGCCTGGAACACTGAAGCTTTCTTT. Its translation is CASSLVGAWNTEAFF.

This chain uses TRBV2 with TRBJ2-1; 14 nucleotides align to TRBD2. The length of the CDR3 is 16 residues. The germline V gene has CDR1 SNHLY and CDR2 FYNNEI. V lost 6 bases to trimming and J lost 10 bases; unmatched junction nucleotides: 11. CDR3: CASRRLAGGGSGEQFF. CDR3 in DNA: TGTGCCAGCAGGCGACTAGCGGGAGGGGGAAGTGGCGAGCAGTTCTTC.

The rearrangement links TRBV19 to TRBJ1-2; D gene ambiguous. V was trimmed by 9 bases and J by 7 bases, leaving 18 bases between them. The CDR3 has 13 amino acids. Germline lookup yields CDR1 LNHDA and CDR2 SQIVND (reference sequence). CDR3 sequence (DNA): TGTGCCAGCAATCCGCGCTCGGAGGGTGGCTACACCTTC. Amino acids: CASNPRSEGGYTF. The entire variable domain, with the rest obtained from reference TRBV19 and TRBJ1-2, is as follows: DGGITQSPKYLFRKEGQNVTLSCEQNLNHDAMYWYRQDPGQGLRLIYYSQIVNDFQKGDIAEGYSVSREKKESFPLTVTSAQKNPTAFYLCASNPRSEGGYTFGSGTRLTVV.

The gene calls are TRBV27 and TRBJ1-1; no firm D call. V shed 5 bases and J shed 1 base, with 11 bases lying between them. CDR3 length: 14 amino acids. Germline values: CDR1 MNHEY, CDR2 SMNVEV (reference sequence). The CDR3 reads CASSRNRENTEAFF. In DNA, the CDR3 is TGTGCCAGCAGTAGGAACAGAGAGAACACTGAAGCTTTCTTT.

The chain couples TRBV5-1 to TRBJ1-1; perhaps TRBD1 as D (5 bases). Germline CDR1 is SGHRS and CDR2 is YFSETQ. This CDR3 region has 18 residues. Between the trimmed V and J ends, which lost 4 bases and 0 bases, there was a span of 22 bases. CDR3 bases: TGCGCCAGCAGCGGGGGGGTTATAGGACGCTTTATGAACACTGAAGCTTTCTTT. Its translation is CASSGGVIGRFMNTEAFF.

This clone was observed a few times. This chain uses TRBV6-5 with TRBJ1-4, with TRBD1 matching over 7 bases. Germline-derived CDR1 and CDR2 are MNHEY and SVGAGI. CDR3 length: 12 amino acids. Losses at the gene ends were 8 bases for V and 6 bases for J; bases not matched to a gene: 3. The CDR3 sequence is CASGRGDEKLFF. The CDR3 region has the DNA TGTGCCAGCGGCAGGGGGGATGAAAAACTGTTTTTT.

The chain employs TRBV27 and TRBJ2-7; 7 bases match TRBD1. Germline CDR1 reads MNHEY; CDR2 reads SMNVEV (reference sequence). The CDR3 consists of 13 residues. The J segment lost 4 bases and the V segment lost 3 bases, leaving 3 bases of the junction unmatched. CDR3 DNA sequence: TGTGCCAGCAGTTTGGGCAGGGGGTACGAGCAGTACTTC. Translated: CASSLGRGYEQYF.

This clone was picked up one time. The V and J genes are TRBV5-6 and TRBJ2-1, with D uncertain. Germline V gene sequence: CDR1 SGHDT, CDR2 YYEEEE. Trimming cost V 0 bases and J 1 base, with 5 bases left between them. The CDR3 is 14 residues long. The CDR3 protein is CASSLVRSYNEQFF. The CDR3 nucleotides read TGTGCCAGCAGCTTGGTCAGATCCTACAATGAGCAGTTCTTC.

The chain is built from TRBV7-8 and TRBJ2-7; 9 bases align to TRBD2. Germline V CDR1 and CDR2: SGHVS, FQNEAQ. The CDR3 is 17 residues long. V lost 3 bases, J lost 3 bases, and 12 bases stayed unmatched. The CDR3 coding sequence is TGTGCCAGCAGCTTGTCCAGCGGGGGGATAAAAAACTACGAGCAGTACTTC. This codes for CASSLSSGGIKNYEQYF.

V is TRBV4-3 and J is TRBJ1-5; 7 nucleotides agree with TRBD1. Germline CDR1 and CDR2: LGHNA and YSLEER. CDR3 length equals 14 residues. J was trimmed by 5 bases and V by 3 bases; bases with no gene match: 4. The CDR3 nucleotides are TGCGCCAGCAGCCAGACAGGGAGAGATCAGCCCCAGCATTTT. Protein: CASSQTGRDQPQHF.

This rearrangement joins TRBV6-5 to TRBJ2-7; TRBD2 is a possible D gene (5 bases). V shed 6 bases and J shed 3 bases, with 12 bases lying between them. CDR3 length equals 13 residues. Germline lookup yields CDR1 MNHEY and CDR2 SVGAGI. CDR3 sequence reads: CASRNPRDYEQYF. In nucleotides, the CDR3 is TGTGCCAGCAGGAATCCTCGGGACTACGAGCAGTACTTC.

The CDR3 loop reads CASSPGLAGGDEQYF. In nucleotides, the CDR3 is TGTGCCAGCTCACCTGGTCTAGCGGGAGGGGACGAGCAGTACTTC. The chain uses TRBV18 and TRBJ2-7; 12 bases align to TRBD2. Trimming at V came to 3 bases and at J to 5 bases, leaving 5 bases not matched to a gene. Germline V gene data show CDR1 as KGHSH and CDR2 as LQKENI. The CDR3 loop spans 15 amino acids.

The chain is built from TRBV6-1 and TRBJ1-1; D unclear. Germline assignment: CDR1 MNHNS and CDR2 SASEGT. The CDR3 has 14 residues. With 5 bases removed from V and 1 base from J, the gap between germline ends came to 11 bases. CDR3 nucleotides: TGTGCCAGCAGTCCGGGTGGCCGGAACACTGAAGCTTTCTTT. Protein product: CASSPGGRNTEAFF.

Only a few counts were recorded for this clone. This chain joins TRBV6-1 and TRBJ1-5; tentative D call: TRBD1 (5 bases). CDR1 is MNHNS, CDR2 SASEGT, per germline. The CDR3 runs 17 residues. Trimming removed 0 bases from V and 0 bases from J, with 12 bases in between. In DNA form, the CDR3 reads TGTGCCAGCAGTGAAGCGGGCGGGGGGTTTAGCAATCAGCCCCAGCATTTT. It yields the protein CASSEAGGGFSNQPQHF.

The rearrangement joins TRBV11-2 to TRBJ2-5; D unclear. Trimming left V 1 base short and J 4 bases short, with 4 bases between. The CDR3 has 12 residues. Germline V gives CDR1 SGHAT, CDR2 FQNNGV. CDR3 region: CASSLVIETQYF. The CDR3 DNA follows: TGTGCCAGCAGCTTAGTAATAGAGACCCAGTACTTC.

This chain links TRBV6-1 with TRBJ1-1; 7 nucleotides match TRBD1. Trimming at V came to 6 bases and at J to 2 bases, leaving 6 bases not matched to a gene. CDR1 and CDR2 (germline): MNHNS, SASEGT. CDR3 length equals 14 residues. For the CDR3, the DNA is TGTGCCAGCAGGACAGGGTCCGGAAACACTGAAGCTTTCTTT. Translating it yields CASRTGSGNTEAFF.

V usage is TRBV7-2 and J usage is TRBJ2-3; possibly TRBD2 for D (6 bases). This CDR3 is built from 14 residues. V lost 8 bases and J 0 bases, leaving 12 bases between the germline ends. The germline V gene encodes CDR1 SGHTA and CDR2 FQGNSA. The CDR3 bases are TGTGCCAGCCTCCTGGGGGGAAGCACAGATACGCAGTATTTT. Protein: CASLLGGSTDTQYF.

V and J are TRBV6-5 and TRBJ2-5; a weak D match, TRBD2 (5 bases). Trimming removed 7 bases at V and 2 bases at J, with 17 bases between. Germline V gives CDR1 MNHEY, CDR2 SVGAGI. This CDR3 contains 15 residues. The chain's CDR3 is CASTLRLAAQETQYF. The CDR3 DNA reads TGTGCCAGCACGTTGAGGCTAGCAGCGCAAGAGACCCAGTACTTC.

The DNA for the CDR3 is TGTGCCAGCAGCTTTCCGGCCGGGACTAGCGCGAGCACAGATACGCAGTATTTT. Encoded protein: CASSFPAGTSASTDTQYF. This rearrangement joins TRBV11-2 to TRBJ2-3, with TRBD2 identical over 10 bases. J was trimmed by 0 bases and V by 3 bases; bases with no gene match: 9. The CDR3 is 18 residues long. The V gene's germline CDR1 is SGHAT and CDR2 FQNNGV.

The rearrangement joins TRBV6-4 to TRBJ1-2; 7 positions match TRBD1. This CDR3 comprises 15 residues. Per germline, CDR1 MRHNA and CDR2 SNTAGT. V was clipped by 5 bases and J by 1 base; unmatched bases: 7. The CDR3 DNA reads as TGTGCCAGCAGTCCAGGGGGAGAGGGTAACTATGGCTACACCTTC. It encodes CASSPGGEGNYGYTF.

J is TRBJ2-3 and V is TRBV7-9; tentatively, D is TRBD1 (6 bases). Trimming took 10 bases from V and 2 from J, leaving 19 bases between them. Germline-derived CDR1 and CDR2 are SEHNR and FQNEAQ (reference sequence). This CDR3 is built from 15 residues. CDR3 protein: CATTNPRGVTDTQYF. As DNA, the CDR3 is TGTGCCACCACTAACCCCAGGGGAGTCACAGATACGCAGTATTTT.

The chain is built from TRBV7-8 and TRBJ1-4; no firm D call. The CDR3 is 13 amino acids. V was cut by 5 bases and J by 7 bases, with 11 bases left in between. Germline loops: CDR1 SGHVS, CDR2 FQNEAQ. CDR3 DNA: TGTGCCAGCAGCCCCCCAGCGGCTGAAAAACTGTTTTTT. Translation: CASSPPAAEKLFF.

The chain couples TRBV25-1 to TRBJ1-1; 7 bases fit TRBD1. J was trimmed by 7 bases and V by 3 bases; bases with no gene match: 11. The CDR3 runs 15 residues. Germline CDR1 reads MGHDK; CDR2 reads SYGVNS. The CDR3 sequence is CASSDPTGLYGEAFF. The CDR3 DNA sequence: TGTGCCAGCAGTGATCCGACAGGGTTGTACGGTGAAGCTTTCTTT.

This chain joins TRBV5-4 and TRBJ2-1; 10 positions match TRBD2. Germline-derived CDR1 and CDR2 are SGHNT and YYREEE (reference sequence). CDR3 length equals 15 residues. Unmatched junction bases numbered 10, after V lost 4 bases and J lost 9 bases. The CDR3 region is CASSRGTSEDGEQFF. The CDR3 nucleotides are TGTGCCAGCAGCCGAGGGACTAGCGAAGATGGTGAGCAGTTCTTC.